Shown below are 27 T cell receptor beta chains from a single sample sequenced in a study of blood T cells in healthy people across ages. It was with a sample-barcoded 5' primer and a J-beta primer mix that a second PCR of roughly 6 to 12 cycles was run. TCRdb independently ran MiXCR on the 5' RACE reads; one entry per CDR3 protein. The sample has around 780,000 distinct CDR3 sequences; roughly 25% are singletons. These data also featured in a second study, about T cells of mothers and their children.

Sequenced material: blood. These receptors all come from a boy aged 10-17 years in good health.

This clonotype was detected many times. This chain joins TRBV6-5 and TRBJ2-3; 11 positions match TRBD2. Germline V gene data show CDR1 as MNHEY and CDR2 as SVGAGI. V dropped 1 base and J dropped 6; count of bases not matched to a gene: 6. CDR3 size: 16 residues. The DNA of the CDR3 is TGTGCCAGCAGTTACTTCACTAGCGGGGGCCCGGATACGCAGTATTTT. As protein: CASSYFTSGGPDTQYF.

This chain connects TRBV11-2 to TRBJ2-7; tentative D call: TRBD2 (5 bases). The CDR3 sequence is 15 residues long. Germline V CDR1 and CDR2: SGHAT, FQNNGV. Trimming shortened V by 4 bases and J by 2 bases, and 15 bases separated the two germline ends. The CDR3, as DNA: TGTGCCAGCAGCTCCGACGGGGTCGGTGCCTACGAGCAGTACTTC. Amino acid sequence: CASSSDGVGAYEQYF. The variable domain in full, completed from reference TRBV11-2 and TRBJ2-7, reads EAGVAQSPRYKIIEKRQSVAFWCNPISGHATLYWYQQILGQGPKLLIQFQNNGVVDDSQLPKDRFSAERLKGVDSTLKIQPAKLEDSAVYLCASSSDGVGAYEQYFGPGTRLTVT.

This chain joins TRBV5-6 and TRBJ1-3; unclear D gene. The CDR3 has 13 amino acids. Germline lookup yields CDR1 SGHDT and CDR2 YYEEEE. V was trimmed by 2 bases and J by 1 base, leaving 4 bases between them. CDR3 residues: CASSLQSGNTIYF. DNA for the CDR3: TGTGCCAGCAGCTTACAATCTGGAAACACCATATATTTT.

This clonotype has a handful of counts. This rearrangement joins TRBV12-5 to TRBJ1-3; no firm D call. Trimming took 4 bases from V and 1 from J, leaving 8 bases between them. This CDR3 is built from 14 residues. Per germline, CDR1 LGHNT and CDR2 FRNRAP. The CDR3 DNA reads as TGTGCTAGTGGTTCCCACTATTCTGGAAACACCATATATTTT. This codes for CASGSHYSGNTIYF.

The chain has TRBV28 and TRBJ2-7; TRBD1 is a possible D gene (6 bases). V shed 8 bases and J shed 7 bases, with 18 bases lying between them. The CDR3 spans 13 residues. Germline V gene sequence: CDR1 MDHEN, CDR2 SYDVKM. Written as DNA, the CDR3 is TGTGCCAGCCGAACGGACAGCCCTGGTGAGCAGTACTTC. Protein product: CASRTDSPGEQYF.

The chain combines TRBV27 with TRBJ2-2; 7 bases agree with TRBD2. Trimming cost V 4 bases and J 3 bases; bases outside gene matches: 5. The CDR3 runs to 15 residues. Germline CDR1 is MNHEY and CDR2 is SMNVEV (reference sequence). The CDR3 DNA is TGTGCCAGCAGTTCGTGGGGGGGGGACACCGGGGAGCTGTTTTTT. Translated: CASSSWGGDTGELFF.

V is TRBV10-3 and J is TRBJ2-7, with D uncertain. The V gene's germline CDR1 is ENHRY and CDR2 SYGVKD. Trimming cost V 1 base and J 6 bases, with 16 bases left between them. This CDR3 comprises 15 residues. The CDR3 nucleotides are TGTGCCATCAGTGAGTTTGCTAGAAGGGCGGTCGAGCAGTACTTC. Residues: CAISEFARRAVEQYF.

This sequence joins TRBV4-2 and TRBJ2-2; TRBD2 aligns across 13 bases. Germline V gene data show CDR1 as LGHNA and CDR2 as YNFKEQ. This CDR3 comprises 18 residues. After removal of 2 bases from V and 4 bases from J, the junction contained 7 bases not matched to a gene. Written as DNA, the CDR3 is TGTGCCAGCAGCCAACACCAACTAGCGGGGGGGATCACCGGGGAGCTGTTTTTT. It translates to CASSQHQLAGGITGELFF.

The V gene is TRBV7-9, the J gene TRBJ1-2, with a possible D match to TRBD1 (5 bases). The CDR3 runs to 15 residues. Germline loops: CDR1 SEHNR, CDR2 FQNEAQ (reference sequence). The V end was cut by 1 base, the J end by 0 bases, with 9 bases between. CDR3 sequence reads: CASSLDSGPNYGYTF. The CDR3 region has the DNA TGTGCCAGCAGCTTAGATTCGGGGCCTAACTATGGCTACACCTTC.

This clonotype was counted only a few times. The CDR3 nucleotides are TGTGCCAGCAGCCCCTACCCGGGACAGGGATCCTACGAGCAGTACTTC. Translated, it gives CASSPYPGQGSYEQYF. The chain is built from TRBV7-2 and TRBJ2-7; 9 bases match TRBD1. This CDR3 has 16 amino acids. Germline CDR1 is SGHTA and CDR2 is FQGNSA. The V and J ends lost 5 bases and 1 base, in that order; junction bases with no gene match: 9.

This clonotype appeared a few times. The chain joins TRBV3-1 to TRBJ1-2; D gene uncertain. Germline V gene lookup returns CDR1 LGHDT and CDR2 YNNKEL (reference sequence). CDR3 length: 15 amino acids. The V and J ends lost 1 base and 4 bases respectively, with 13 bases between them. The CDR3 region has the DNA TGTGCCAGCAGCCAAGGTACTCCGGGATCCTATGGCTACACCTTC. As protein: CASSQGTPGSYGYTF.

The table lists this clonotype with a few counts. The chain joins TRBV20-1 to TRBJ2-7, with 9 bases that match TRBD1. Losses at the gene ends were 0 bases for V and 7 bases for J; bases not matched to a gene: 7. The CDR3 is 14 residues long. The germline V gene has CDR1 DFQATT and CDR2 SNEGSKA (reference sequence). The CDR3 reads CSARDPQGAEEQYF. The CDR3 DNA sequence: TGCAGTGCTAGAGATCCACAGGGGGCAGAAGAGCAGTACTTC.

The CDR3 bases are TGTGCCAGCAGCGTAGCGACAGGGGCCGGGGAAAAACTGTTTTTT. Encoded protein: CASSVATGAGEKLFF. The chain employs TRBV9 and TRBJ1-4, with 8 bases identical to TRBD1. CDR1 is SGDLS, CDR2 YYNGEE, per germline. This CDR3 is built from 15 residues. V lost 0 bases to trimming and J lost 8 bases; unmatched junction nucleotides: 6.

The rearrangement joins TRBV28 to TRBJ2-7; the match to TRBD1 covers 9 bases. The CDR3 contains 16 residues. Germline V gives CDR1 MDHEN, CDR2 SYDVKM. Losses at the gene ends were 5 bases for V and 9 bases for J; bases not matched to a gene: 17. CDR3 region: CASSAGGQGILGGQYF. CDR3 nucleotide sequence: TGTGCCAGCAGTGCCGGGGGACAGGGTATCCTCGGGGGGCAGTACTTC.

The CDR3 sequence: CASNQVRDQETQYF. CDR3 in DNA: TGTGCCAGCAATCAAGTCAGGGACCAAGAGACCCAGTACTTC. This chain uses TRBV2 with TRBJ2-5, with a weak D call TRBD1 (5 bases). Per germline, CDR1 SNHLY and CDR2 FYNNEI. Trimming took 7 bases from V and 0 from J, leaving 12 bases between them. This CDR3 region has 14 residues.

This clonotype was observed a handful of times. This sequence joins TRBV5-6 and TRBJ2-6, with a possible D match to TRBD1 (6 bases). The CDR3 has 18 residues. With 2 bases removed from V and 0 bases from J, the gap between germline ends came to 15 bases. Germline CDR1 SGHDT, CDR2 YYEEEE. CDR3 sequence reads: CASSFPGTPSSGANVLTF. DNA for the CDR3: TGTGCCAGCAGCTTCCCCGGGACACCTAGCTCTGGGGCCAACGTCCTGACTTTC.

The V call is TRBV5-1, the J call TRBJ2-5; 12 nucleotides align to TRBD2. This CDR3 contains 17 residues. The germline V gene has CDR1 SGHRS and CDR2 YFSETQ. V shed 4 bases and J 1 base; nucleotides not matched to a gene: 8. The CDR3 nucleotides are TGCGCCAGCAGCGCGGGACTAGCGGGCTCCACCCAAGAGACCCAGTACTTC. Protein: CASSAGLAGSTQETQYF.

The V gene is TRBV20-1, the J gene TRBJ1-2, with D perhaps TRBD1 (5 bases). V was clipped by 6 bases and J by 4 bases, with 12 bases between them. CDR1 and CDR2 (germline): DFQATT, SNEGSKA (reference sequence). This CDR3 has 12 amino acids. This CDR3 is CSATGAIYGYTF. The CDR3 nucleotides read TGCAGTGCCACCGGGGCCATCTATGGCTACACCTTC.

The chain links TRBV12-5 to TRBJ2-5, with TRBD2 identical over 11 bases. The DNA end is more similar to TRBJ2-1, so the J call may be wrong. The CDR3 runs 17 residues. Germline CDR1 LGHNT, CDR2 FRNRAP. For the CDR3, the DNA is TGTGCTAGTGGTTTGCCCCCGGGACTAGCGGTCCTGGGTGAGCAGTTCTTC. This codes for CASGLPPGLAVLGEQFF.

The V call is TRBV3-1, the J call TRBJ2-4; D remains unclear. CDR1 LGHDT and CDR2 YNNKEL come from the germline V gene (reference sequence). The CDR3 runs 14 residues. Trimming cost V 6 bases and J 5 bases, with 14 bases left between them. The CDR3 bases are TGTGCCAGCAGATACCGAGTGGCCCAAAACATTCAGTACTTC. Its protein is CASRYRVAQNIQYF.

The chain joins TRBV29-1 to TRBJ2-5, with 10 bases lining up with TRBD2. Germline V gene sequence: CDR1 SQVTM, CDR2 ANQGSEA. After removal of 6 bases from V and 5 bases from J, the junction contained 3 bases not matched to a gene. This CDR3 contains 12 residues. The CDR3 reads CSVAGGPETQYF. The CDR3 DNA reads TGCAGCGTAGCGGGAGGGCCTGAGACCCAGTACTTC.

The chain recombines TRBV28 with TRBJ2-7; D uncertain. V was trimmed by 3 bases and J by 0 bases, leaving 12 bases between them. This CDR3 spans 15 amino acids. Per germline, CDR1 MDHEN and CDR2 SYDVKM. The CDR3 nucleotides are TGTGCCAGCAGTTTTGGATCAGAGAGCTCCTACGAGCAGTACTTC. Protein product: CASSFGSESSYEQYF.

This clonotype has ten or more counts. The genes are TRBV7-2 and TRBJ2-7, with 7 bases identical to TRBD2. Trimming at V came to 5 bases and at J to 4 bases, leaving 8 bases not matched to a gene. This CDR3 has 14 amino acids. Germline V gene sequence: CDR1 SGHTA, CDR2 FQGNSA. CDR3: CASSLDTGGYEQYF. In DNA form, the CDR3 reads TGTGCCAGCAGCCTAGACACGGGAGGATACGAGCAGTACTTC.

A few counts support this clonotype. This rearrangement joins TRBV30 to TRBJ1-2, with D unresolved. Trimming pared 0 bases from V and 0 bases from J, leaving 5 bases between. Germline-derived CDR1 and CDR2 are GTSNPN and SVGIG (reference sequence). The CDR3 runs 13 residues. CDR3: CAWSVRANYGYTF. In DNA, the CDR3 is TGTGCCTGGAGTGTACGGGCTAACTATGGCTACACCTTC.

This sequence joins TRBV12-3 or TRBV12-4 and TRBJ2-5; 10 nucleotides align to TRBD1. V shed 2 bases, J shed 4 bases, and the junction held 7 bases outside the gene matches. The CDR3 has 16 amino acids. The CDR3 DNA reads TGTGCCAGCAGTTTACGTCGGACAGGGGGACTAGAGACCCAGTACTTC. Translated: CASSLRRTGGLETQYF.

As DNA, the CDR3 is TGCGCCAGCAGCCGAGTTGACAGGGGCAATCAGCCCCAGCATTTT. Its protein product is CASSRVDRGNQPQHF. The chain uses TRBV4-1 and TRBJ1-5; the match to TRBD1 covers 7 bases. The CDR3 runs 15 residues. V shed 4 bases, J shed 2 bases, and the junction held 5 bases outside the gene matches. CDR1 and CDR2 from the germline V gene are MGHRA and YSYEKL.

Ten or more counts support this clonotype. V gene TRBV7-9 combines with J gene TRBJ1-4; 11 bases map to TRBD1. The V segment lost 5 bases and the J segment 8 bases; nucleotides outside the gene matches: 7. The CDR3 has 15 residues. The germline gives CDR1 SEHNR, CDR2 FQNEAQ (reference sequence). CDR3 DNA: TGTGCCAGCAGCCCCGGACAGGGGGCCCGCGAAAAACTGTTTTTT. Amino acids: CASSPGQGAREKLFF.